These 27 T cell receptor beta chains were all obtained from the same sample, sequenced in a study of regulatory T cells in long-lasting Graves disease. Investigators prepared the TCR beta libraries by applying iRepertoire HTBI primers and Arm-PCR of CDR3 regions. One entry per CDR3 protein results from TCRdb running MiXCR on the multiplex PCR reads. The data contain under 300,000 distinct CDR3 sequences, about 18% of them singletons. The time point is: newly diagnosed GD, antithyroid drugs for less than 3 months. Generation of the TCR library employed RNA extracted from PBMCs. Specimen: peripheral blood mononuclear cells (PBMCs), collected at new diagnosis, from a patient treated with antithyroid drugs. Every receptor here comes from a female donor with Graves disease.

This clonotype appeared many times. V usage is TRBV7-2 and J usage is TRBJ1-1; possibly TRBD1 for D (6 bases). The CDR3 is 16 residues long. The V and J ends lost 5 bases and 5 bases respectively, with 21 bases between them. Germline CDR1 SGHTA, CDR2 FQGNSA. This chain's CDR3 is CASSQFGRGSRTEAFF. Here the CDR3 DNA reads TGTGCCAGCAGCCAGTTCGGCAGGGGATCGAGGACTGAAGCTTTCTTT.

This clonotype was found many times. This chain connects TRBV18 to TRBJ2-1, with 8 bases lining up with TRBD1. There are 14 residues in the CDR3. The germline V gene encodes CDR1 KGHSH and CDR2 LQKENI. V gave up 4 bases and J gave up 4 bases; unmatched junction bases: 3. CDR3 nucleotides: TGTGCCAGCTCACGGACAGGGTTGTACAATGAGCAGTTCTTC. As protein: CASSRTGLYNEQFF.

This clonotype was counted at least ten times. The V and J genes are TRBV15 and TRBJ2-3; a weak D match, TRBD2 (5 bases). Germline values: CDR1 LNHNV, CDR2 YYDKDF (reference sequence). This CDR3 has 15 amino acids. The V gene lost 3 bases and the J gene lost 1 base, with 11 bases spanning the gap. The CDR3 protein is CATSSVLDRTDTQYF. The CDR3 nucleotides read TGTGCCACCAGCAGCGTACTAGATCGCACAGATACGCAGTATTTT.

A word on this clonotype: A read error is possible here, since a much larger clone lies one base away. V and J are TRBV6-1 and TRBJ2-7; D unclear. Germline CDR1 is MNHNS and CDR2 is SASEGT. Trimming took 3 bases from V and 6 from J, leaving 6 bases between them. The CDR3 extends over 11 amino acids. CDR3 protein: CASSESGEQYF. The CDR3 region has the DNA TGTGCCAGCAGTGAGTCGGGCGAGCAGTACTTC.

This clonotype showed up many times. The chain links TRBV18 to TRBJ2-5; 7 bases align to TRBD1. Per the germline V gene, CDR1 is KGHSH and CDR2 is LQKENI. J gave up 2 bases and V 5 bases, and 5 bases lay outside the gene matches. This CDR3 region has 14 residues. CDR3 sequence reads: CASSSRQGQETQYF. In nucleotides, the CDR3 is TGTGCCAGCTCATCACGACAGGGACAAGAGACCCAGTACTTC. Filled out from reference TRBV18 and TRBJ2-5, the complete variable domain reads NAGVMQNPRHLVRRRGQEARLRCSPMKGHSHVYWYRQLPEEGLKFMVYLQKENIIDESGMPKERFSAEFPKEGPSILRIQQVVRGDSAAYFCASSSRQGQETQYFGPGTRLLVL.

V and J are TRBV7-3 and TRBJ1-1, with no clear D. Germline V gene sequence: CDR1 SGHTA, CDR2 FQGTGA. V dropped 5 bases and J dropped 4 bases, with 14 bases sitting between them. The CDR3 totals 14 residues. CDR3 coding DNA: TGTGCCAGCAGCCAAACAAGTAGGAGCACTGAAGCTTTCTTT. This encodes CASSQTSRSTEAFF.

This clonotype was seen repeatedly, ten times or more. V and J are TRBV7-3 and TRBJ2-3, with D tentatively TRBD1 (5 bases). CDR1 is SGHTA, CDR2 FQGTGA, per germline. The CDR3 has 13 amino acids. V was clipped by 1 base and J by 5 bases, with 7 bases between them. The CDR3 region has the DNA TGTGCCAGCAGCTTAAGCAGGGAAGATACGCAGTATTTT. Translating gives CASSLSREDTQYF.

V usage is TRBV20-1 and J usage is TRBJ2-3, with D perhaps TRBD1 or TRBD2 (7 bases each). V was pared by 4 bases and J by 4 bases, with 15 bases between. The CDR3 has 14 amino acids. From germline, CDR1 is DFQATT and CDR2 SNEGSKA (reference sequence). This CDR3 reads CSATGGVTADTQYF. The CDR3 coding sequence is TGCAGTGCTACAGGGGGGGTAACGGCAGATACGCAGTATTTT.

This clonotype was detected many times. The CDR3 spells CASSSQLNRGRYGYTF. The CDR3 region has the DNA TGTGCCAGCAGCTCACAGCTAAACAGGGGACGCTATGGCTACACCTTC. The chain combines TRBV6-1 with TRBJ1-2, with 7 bases aligning to TRBD1. With 6 bases clipped from V and 4 bases from J, the junction kept 14 bases outside the gene matches. CDR1 and CDR2 from the germline V gene are MNHNS and SASEGT. This CDR3 has 16 amino acids.

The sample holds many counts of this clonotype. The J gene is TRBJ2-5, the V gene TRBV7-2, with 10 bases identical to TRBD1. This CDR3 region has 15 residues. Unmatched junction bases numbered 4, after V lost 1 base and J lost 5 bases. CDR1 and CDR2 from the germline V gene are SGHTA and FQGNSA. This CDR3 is CASSLVGTGDETQYF. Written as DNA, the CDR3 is TGTGCCAGCAGCTTAGTAGGGACAGGGGACGAGACCCAGTACTTC. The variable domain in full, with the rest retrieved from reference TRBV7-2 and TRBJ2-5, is GAGVSQSPSNKVTEKGKDVELRCDPISGHTALYWYRQSLGQGLEFLIYFQGNSAPDKSGLPSDRFSAERTGGSVSTLTIQRTQQEDSAVYLCASSLVGTGDETQYFGPGTRLLVL.

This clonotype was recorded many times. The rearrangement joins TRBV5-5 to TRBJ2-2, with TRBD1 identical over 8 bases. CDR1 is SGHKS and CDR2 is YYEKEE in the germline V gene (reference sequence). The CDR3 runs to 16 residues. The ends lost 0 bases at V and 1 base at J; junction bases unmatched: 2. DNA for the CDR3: TGTGCCAGCAGCTTGGTAGGGACAGGGAACACCGGGGAGCTGTTTTTT. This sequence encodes CASSLVGTGNTGELFF.

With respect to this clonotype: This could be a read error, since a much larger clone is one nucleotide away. CDR3 protein: CASSYLRPTGLKRNTQYF. CDR3 coding DNA: TGTGCCAGCAGTTACTTGAGGCCGACAGGACTTAAACGAAATACGCAGTATTTT. The chain links TRBV6-5 to TRBJ2-3; D possibly corresponds to TRBD1 (6 bases). Germline assignment: CDR1 MNHEY and CDR2 SVGAGI. V was shortened by 1 base and J by 7 bases, with 24 bases between the two germline ends. This CDR3 comprises 18 residues.

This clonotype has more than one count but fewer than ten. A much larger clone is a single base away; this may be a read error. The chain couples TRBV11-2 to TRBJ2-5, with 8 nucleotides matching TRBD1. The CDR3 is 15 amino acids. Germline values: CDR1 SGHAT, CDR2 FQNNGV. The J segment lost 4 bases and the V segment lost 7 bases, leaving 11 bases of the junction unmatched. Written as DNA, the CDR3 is TGTGCCAGCAACGAACGGACAGGGTCGGGAGAGACCCAGTACTTC. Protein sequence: CASNERTGSGETQYF.

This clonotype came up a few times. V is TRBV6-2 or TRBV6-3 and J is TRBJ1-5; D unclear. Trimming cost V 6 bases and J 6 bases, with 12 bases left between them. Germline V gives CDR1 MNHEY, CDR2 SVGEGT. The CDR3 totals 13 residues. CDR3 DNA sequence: TGTGCCAGCAGATGGGAAGTGAGTCAGCCCCAGCATTTT. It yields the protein CASRWEVSQPQHF.

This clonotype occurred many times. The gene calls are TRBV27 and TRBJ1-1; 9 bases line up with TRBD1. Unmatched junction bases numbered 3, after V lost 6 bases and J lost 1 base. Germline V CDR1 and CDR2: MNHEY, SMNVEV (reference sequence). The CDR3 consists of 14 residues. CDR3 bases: TGTGCCAGCAGAAGGGGACAGGGGAACACTGAAGCTTTCTTT. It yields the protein CASRRGQGNTEAFF.

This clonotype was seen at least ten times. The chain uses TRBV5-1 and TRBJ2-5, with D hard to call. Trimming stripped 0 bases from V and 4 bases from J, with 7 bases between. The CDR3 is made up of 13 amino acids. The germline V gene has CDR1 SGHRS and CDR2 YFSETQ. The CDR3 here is CASSLARRETQYF. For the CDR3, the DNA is TGCGCCAGCAGCTTGGCCAGGCGAGAGACCCAGTACTTC.

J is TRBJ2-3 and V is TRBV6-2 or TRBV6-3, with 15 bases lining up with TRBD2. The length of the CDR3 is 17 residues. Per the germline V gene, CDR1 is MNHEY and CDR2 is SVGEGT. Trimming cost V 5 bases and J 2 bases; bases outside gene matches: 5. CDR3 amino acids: CASSGLAGGGFTDTQYF. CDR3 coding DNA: TGTGCCAGCAGTGGACTAGCGGGAGGGGGTTTCACAGATACGCAGTATTTT.

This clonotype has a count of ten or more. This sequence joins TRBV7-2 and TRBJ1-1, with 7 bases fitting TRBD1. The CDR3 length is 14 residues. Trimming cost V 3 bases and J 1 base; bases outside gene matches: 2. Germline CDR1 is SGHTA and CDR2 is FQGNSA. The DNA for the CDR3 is TGTGCCAGCAGCTTTAGACAGGGGAACACTGAAGCTTTCTTT. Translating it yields CASSFRQGNTEAFF.

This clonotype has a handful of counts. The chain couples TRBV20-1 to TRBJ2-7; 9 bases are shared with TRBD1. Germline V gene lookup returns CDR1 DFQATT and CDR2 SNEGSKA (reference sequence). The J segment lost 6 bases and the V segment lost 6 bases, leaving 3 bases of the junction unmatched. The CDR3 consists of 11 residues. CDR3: CSALDRGEQYF. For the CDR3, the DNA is TGCAGTGCCTTGGACAGGGGCGAGCAGTACTTC.

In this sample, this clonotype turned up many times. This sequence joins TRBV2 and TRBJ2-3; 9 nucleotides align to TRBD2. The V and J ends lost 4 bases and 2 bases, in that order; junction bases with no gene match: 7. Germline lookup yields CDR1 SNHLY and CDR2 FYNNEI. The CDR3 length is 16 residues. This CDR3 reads CASSGAGGAFTDTQYF. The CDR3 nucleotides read TGTGCCAGCAGTGGGGCGGGAGGGGCTTTCACAGATACGCAGTATTTT.

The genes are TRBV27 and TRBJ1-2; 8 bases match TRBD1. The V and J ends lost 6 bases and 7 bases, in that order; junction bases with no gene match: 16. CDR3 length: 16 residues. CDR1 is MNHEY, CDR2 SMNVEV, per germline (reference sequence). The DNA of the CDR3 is TGTGCCAGCAGCCGTGTCACAGGGGGATCCTCTGGTGGCTACACCTTC. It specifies CASSRVTGGSSGGYTF.

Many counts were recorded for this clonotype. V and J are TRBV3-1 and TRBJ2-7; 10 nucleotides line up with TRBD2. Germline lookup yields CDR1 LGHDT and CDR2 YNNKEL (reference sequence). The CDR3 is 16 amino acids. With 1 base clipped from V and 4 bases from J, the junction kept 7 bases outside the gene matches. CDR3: CASSQGLAGDGYEQYF. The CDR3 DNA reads TGTGCCAGCAGCCAAGGGCTAGCGGGAGATGGGTACGAGCAGTACTTC.

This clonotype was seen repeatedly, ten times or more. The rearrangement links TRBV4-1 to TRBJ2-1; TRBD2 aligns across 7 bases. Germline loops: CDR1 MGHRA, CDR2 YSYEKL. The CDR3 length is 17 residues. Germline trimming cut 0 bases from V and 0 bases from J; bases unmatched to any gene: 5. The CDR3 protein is CASSQESGGSSYNEQFF. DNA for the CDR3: TGCGCCAGCAGCCAAGAATCTGGCGGGAGCTCCTACAATGAGCAGTTCTTC.

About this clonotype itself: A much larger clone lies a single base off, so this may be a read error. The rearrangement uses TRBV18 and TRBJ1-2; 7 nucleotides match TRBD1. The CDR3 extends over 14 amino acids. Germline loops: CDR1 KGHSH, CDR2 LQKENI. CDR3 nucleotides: TGTGGCAGCTCACGAGGGACAGACTTATTTGGCTACACCTTC. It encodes CGSSRGTDLFGYTF.

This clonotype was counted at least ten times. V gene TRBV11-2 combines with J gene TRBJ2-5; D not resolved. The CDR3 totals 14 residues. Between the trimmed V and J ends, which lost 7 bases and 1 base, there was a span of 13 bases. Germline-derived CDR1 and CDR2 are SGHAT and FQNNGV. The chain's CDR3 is CASTPTNLQETQYF. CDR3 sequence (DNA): TGTGCCAGCACCCCGACAAACCTCCAAGAGACCCAGTACTTC.

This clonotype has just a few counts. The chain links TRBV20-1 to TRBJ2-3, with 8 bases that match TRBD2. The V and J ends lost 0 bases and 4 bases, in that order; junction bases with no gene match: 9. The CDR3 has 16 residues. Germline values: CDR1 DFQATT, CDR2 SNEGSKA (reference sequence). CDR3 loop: CSARDHGSGKADTQYF. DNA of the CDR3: TGCAGTGCTAGAGATCATGGTAGCGGGAAGGCAGATACGCAGTATTTT.

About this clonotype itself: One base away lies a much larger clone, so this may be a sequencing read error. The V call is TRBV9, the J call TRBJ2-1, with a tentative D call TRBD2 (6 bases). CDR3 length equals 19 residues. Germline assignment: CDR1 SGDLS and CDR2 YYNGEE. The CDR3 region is CASSVGASGQPSSYNEEFF. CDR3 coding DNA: TGTGCCAGCAGCGTAGGGGCCAGCGGGCAACCTAGCTCCTACAATGAGGAGTTCTTC.